The text below deals with one TCR beta chain. What it binds is unknown. Method: immunoSEQ multiplex PCR; TCRdb's copy keeps in-frame clones and lacks some. The sample lists about 100,000 clones, around nine tenths occurring once. This specimen comes from a study of identifying expanded T cells in peripheral blood. During the collection period, no donor immune events like infections were recorded. V dropped 6 bases and J dropped 1 base, with 9 bases sitting between them. The CDR3 spans 13 residues. Looked up from germline, CDR1 is KGHSH and CDR2 is LQKENI. General study points: Across healthy donors, higher total template counts meant significantly greater roughly 2-week count variance. Over about two and four weeks, about 16 and 19 clones changed, versus roughly 1.1 between replicates.

V and J are TRBV18 and TRBJ1-1; no clear D. The receptor was derived from a person aged 18 to 70 in good health. Material for sequencing was blood. DNA of the CDR3: TGTGCCAGCTCCCTAGACCAGAACACTGAAGCTTTCTTT. It translates to CASSLDQNTEAFF.